Given below is one T cell receptor (beta chain) in context. The length of the CDR3 is 14 residues. The germline CDR1 and CDR2 sequences are SEHNR and FQNEAQ (reference sequence). Trimming took 5 bases from V and 8 from J, leaving 18 bases between them. The sample originates from a study of CD8+ T cells in alopecia areata. Extracted RNA was reverse transcribed, and the resulting cDNA served as sequencing template. Some clones are missing from TCRdb's copy, which holds only in-frame ones; the method was immunoSEQ multiplex PCR. The sample has 70,000 or so clones; under 75% are singletons. The J gene is TRBJ1-2, the V gene TRBV7-9; D may be TRBD1 (5 bases). Source: CD8+ T cells sorted from blood, taken at week 0. The sequence derives from a human donor with alopecia areata. In DNA form, the CDR3 reads TGTGCCAGCAGCAGTTGGAACAGTCGGGGCGGCTACACCTTC. It specifies CASSSWNSRGGYTF.